This TCR beta chain was found in a study of Ad26.COV2.S vaccination and SARS-CoV-2 variants. Study-level findings and limits: Vaccine recipients and placebo recipients showed similar non-spike TCR breadth. Spike-specific CD8+ and CD4+ T cell responses reportedly showed substantial breadth after vaccination.

Treatment reported: some 20 received Ad26.COV2.S at low or high dose, single or two shots; about 5 received placebo; per-sample allocation not given. Collection of the samples took place on day 63 after the first injection of vaccine or placebo. The CDR3 length is 20 residues. V gave up 0 bases and J gave up 0 bases; unmatched junction bases: 11. The V gene's germline CDR1 is LNHDA and CDR2 SQIVND (reference sequence). As regards this clone: Its antigen is unidentified.

The method was immunoSEQ multiplex PCR; TCRdb's version includes in-frame clones alone and lacks a portion of them. The profile shows hundreds of thousands of clones, more than 70% of them singletons. The chain has TRBV19 and TRBJ2-6, with 7 bases identical to TRBD1. The sequences come from peripheral blood, collected in a trial of Ad26.COV2.S vaccine versus placebo. This clonotype originated in a person aged 18-65 years who received the Ad26.COV2.S COVID-19 vaccine or a placebo. Written as DNA, the CDR3 is TGTGCCAGTAGTATAGACCCCCCCGGGACAGTGAGCTCTGGGGCCAACGTCCTGACTTTC. This translates into CASSIDPPGTVSSGANVLTF. Variable domain in full (rest from reference TRBV19 and TRBJ2-6): DGGITQSPKYLFRKEGQNVTLSCEQNLNHDAMYWYRQDPGQGLRLIYYSQIVNDFQKGDIAEGYSVSREKKESFPLTVTSAQKNPTAFYLCASSIDPPGTVSSGANVLTFGAGSRLTVL.